The sequence of this T cell receptor beta chain was determined in a study of cytomegalovirus exposure and HLA in healthy donors. A note on this clone: The antigen remains unidentified.

Germline V lookup: CDR1 GTSNPN, CDR2 SVGIG (reference sequence). V lost 2 bases and J 1 base, leaving 14 bases between the germline ends. CDR3 size: 15 residues. At collection, donors were nominally healthy, but unrecorded immune exposures were probable. PCR was performed using 60 Vbeta and 13 Jbeta primers. The assay was immunoSEQ multiplex PCR, and TCRdb's table has in-frame clones only and misses some. The data show around 190,000 clones, around 77% seen once. General study findings and limits: Presence/absence analyses took donor sequencing depth as roughly uniform. Later analysis showed TCR association rates varying by HLA locus, highest for DRB1 and lowest for HLA-C. Most likely, a cluster of highly shared sequence variants arose as a sequencing artifact.

V gene TRBV30 combines with J gene TRBJ1-1, with D perhaps matching TRBD1 (5 bases). This TCR derives from a woman aged 30 to 39 in good health and CMV-seronegative. Sequenced: PBMCs. The CDR3 spells CAWSREYGGNTEAFF. The CDR3 DNA sequence: TGTGCCTGGAGTCGGGAGTACGGGGGGAACACTGAAGCTTTCTTT.